This T cell receptor beta chain originates from a study of blood T cells in healthy people across ages. Study-level results: Estimates drawn from one million T cells were deemed to understate diversity. Higher diversity and more naive CD4+ cells were features of long-lived donors, compared to aged donors.

This CDR3 is built from 15 residues. The germline CDR1 and CDR2 sequences are SGHVT and SQSDAQ. The V segment lost 5 bases and the J segment 5 bases; nucleotides outside the gene matches: 8. On this clonotype itself: The antigen is unknown.

A second PCR of 7 to 11 cycles used a sample-barcoded 5' primer and a J-beta primer mix. Each cDNA molecule received a tag from a template-switch adaptor that had 12 random nucleotides. TCRdb analysed the 5' RACE reads with MiXCR anew, one entry per CDR3 protein. Of about 1.5 million distinct CDR3 sequences listed, less than 45% are singletons. Sequenced: blood. The J gene is TRBJ1-5, the V gene TRBV7-4; 8 bases agree with TRBD1. This TCR came from a woman aged 18-35 years in good health. The CDR3 nucleotides are TGTGCCAGCAGCGGGCGACAGGGGAGGGATCAGCCCCAGCATTTT. This sequence encodes CASSGRQGRDQPQHF.